The present T cell receptor (beta chain) was sequenced within a study of blood T cell repertoires in COVID-19. Study background: In each case, the material was cDNA or gDNA derived from T cells, B-cell-depleted T cells, or PBMCs.

CDR1 and CDR2 (germline): LNHNV, YYDKDF (reference sequence). V lost 2 bases to trimming and J lost 3 bases; unmatched junction nucleotides: 3. CDR3 length equals 15 residues. Data came from immunoSEQ multiplex PCR; TCRdb stores just in-frame clones and leaves some out. The sample holds around 300,000 clones, more than 75% seen once. This study enrolled people aged roughly 18 to 90 from roughly 22 US geographic areas. Participant-given clinical history determined each cohort assignment. The source is a woman aged 55 to 70 in a cohort exposed to, infected with or recovered from COVID-19 (not recorded which). Sample: PBMCs or T cells enriched from blood (not recorded which). The gene calls are TRBV15 and TRBJ1-1; TRBD1 aligns across 10 bases. The CDR3 loop reads CATSRRTGGDTEAFF. The CDR3, as DNA: TGTGCCACCAGCAGACGGACAGGGGGGGACACTGAAGCTTTCTTT.